These 5 T cell receptor beta chains originate from one sample sequenced in a study of T cell responses to AZD1222 COVID-19 vaccine. The data were produced by immunoSEQ multiplex PCR, yet TCRdb's version contains in-frame clones alone and is incomplete. The table includes approximately 71,000 clones, over 60% detected once. The sample in question was peripheral blood, obtained on day 0 of AZD1222 vaccination. Receptor source: an adult in good health.

This chain joins TRBV19 and TRBJ2-1, with 12 nucleotides matching TRBD2. V lost 1 base, J lost 8 bases, and 3 bases stayed unmatched. This CDR3 comprises 15 residues. CDR1 is LNHDA and CDR2 is SQIVND in the germline V gene (reference sequence). DNA for the CDR3: TGTGCCAGTAGTATAGCTAGCGGGGGGGCGTATGAGCAGTTCTTC. Protein product: CASSIASGGAYEQFF. Drawing the rest from reference TRBV19 and TRBJ2-1, the complete variable domain is DGGITQSPKYLFRKEGQNVTLSCEQNLNHDAMYWYRQDPGQGLRLIYYSQIVNDFQKGDIAEGYSVSREKKESFPLTVTSAQKNPTAFYLCASSIASGGAYEQFFGPGTRLTVL.

This rearrangement joins TRBV7-9 to TRBJ2-7, with D perhaps TRBD2 (6 bases). The ends were cut back, 1 base at V and 0 bases at J, with 13 bases in the middle. Germline CDR1 is SEHNR and CDR2 is FQNEAQ (reference sequence). CDR3 length: 16 amino acids. CDR3 region: CASSLGGAGTSYEQYF. In nucleotides, the CDR3 is TGTGCCAGCAGCTTAGGAGGTGCGGGAACCTCCTACGAGCAGTACTTC.

The CDR3 sequence: CASSSGGNYNEQFF. CDR3 in DNA: TGTGCCAGCAGCTCCGGGGGGAACTACAATGAGCAGTTCTTC. The chain combines TRBV7-3 with TRBJ2-1, with TRBD2 matching 7 bases. The length of the CDR3 is 14 residues. V lost 4 bases to trimming and J lost 3 bases; unmatched junction nucleotides: 3. CDR1 is SGHTA and CDR2 is FQGTGA in the germline V gene.

The chain uses TRBV13 and TRBJ1-6; D is uncertain. Germline CDR1 PRHDT, CDR2 FYEKMQ (reference sequence). Trimming removed 0 bases from V and 18 bases from J, with 15 bases in between. The CDR3 is 13 amino acids. CDR3 sequence (DNA): TGTGCCAGCAGCTTAGGCCTGTCAGACTTACCCCACTTT. Residues: CASSLGLSDLPHF. Together with reference TRBV13 and TRBJ1-6, the CDR3 gives the full variable domain: AAGVIQSPRHLIKEKRETATLKCYPIPRHDTVYWYQQGPGQDPQFLISFYEKMQSDKGSIPDRFSAQQFSDYHSELNMSSLELGDSALYFCASSLGLSDLPHFGNGTRLTVT.

The genes are TRBV2 and TRBJ1-4, with 8 nucleotides matching TRBD1. The CDR3 sequence is 16 residues long. Germline V gives CDR1 SNHLY, CDR2 FYNNEI. Unmatched junction bases numbered 13, after V lost 6 bases and J lost 7 bases. The CDR3 DNA sequence: TGTGCCAGCAGAGTGCGACCAGGACAGGGAGGTGAAAAACTGTTTTTT. Encoded protein: CASRVRPGQGGEKLFF.